The clone carrying this T cell receptor (beta chain) was detected only a few times. The antigen is unknown. CDR1 is SGHTA and CDR2 is FQGNSA in the germline V gene. The CDR3 spans 17 residues. J gave up 5 bases and V 5 bases, and 17 bases lay outside the gene matches. This record comes from a study of a mutant IDH1 vaccine in newly diagnosed glioma. The time point is: week 5, during vaccination. Topical imiquimod accompanied each vaccine dose, which consisted of 300 ug of mutant IDH1 20-mer peptide. Assay: immunoSEQ multiplex PCR; the TCRdb copy retains only in-frame clones and omits some. The table records 39,000 or so clones, approximately 78% of them present only once.

The sample here was PBMCs, taken from a glioma patient whose treatment included an IDH1 peptide vaccine. The V and J genes are TRBV7-2 and TRBJ1-2; the match to TRBD1 covers 7 bases. This clonotype was sampled from a man aged 35 to 55 with glioma. The CDR3: CASSRHLAGGKEYGYTF. The CDR3 DNA is TGTGCCAGCAGCCGCCACCTCGCAGGGGGTAAAGAGTATGGCTACACCTTC. The whole variable domain, filled in from reference TRBV7-2 and TRBJ1-2, reads GAGVSQSPSNKVTEKGKDVELRCDPISGHTALYWYRQSLGQGLEFLIYFQGNSAPDKSGLPSDRFSAERTGGSVSTLTIQRTQQEDSAVYLCASSRHLAGGKEYGYTFGSGTRLTVV.